This T cell receptor beta chain was captured by sequencing in a study of blood T cell repertoires in COVID-19. About the study: Acute and convalescent COVID-19 specimens originated in the United States, Italy and Spain. From T cells, B-cell-depleted T cells, or PBMCs came the material, which was cDNA or gDNA.

CDR1 is LGHNT, CDR2 FRNRAP, per germline. The CDR3 sequence is 22 residues long. The V gene end was trimmed by 0 bases and the J gene end by 4 bases; junction bases not matched to a gene: 25. Original methodology: Amplifying reference gene primers gave estimates of nucleated cell counts. Repertoires were generated with immunoSEQ multiplex PCR, while TCRdb's copy carries only in-frame clones and drops some. V and J calls and clone size are copied from that table; D and trimming were computed from the DNA. The sample holds 150,000 to 200,000 clones, about 86% seen once. V and J are TRBV12-5 and TRBJ2-3, with 7 bases aligning to TRBD2. Sample: peripheral blood. The sequence was obtained from a man younger than 30 with acute or convalescent COVID-19. This chain's CDR3 is CASGLVPLAGSGFFRSSDTQYF. CDR3 nucleotides: TGTGCTAGTGGTTTGGTTCCATTAGCGGGTAGTGGTTTTTTTCGGAGTTCAGATACGCAGTATTTT.